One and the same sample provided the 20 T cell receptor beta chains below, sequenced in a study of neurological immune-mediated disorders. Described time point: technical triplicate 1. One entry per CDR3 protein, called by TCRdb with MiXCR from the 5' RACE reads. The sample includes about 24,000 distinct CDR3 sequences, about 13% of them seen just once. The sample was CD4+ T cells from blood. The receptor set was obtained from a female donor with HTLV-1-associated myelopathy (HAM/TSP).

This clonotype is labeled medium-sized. CDR3 nucleotides: TGTGCCAGCAGCTTACGCGGGGAGACCCAGTACTTC. It yields the protein CASSLRGETQYF. The chain recombines TRBV7-2 with TRBJ2-5; D perhaps matches TRBD2 (5 bases). The germline V and J ends were trimmed by 2 bases and 5 bases, with 6 bases remaining between them. The length of the CDR3 is 12 residues. The germline CDR1 and CDR2 sequences are SGHTA and FQGNSA.

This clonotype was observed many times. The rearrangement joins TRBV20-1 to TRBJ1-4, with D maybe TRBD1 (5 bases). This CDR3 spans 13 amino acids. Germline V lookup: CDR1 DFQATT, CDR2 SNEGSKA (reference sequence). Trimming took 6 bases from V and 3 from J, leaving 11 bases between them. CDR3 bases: TGCAGTGCCCGGGGCTCGGCTAATGAAAAACTGTTTTTT. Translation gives CSARGSANEKLFF.

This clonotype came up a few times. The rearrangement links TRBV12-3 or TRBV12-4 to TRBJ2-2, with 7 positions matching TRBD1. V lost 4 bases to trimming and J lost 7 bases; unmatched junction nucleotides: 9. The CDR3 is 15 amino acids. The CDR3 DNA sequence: TGTGCCAGCAGTTACAGGGGATCGCCTGACGGGGAGCTGTTTTTT. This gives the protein CASSYRGSPDGELFF.

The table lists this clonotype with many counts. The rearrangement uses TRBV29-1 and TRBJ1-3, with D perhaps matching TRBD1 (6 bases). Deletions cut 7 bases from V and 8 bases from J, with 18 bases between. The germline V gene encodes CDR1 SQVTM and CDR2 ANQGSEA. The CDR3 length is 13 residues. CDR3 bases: TGCAGCGCCCGGGGAACCAGGGGTGACACCATATATTTT. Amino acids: CSARGTRGDTIYF.

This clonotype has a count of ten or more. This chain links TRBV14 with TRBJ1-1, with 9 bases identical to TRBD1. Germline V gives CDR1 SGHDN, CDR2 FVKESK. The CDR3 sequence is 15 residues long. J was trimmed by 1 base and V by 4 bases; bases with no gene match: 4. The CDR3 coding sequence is TGTGCCAGCAGCCCTTGGACAGGGGAGAACACTGAAGCTTTCTTT. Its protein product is CASSPWTGENTEAFF.

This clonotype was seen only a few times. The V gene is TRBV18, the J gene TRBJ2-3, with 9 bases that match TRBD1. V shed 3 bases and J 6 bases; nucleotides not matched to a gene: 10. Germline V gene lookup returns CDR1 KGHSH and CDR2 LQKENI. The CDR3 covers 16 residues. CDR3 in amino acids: CASSPPGTGSDDTQYF. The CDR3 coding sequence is TGTGCCAGCTCACCGCCCGGGACAGGGTCCGACGATACGCAGTATTTT.

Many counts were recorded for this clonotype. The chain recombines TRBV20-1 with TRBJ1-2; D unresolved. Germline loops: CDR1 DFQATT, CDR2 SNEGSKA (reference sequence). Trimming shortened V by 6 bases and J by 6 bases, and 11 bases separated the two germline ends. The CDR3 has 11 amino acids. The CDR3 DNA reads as TGCAGTGCGACGGAAAGAGATGGCTACACCTTC. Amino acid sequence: CSATERDGYTF.

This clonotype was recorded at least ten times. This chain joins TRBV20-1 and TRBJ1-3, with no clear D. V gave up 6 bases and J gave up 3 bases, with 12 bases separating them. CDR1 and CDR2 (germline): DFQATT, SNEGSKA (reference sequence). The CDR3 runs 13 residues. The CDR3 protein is CSASLGNGNTIYF. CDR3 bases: TGCAGTGCATCGCTGGGGAATGGAAACACCATATATTTT.

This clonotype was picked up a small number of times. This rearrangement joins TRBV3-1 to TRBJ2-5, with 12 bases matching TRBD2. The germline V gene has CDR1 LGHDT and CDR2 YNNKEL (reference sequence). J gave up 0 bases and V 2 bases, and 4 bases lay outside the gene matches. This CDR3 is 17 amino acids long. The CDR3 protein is CASSQNGLAGNQETQYF. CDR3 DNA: TGTGCCAGCAGCCAAAACGGACTAGCGGGGAACCAAGAGACCCAGTACTTC.

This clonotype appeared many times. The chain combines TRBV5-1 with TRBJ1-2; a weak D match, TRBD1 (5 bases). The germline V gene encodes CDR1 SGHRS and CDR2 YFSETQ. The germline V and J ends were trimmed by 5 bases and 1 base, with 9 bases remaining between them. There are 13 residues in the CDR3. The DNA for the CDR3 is TGCGCCAGCAGACCTGACAGTAACTATGGCTACACCTTC. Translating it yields CASRPDSNYGYTF.

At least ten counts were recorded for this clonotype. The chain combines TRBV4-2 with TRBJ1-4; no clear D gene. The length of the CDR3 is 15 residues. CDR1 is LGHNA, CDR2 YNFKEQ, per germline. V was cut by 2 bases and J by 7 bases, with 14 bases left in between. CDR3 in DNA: TGTGCCAGCAGCCAACCCCGACGTAACGGTGAAAAACTGTTTTTT. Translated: CASSQPRRNGEKLFF.

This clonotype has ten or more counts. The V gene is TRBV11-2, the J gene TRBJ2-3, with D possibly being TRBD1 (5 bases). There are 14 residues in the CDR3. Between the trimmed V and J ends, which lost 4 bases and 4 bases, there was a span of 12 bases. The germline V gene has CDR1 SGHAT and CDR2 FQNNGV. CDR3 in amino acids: CASSSDQGPDTQYF. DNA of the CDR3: TGTGCCAGCAGCTCCGATCAGGGCCCAGATACGCAGTATTTT.

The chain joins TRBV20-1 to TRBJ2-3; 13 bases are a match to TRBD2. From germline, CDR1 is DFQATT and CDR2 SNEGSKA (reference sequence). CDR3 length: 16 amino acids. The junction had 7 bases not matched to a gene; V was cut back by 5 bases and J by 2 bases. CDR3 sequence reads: CSAGGLAGLSTDTQYF. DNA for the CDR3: TGCAGTGCTGGGGGACTAGCGGGGTTATCCACAGATACGCAGTATTTT.

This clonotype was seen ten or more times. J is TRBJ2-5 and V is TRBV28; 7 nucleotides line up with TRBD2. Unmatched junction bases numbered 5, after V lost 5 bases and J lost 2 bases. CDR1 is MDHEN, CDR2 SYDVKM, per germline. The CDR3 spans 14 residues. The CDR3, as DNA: TGTGCCAGCAGTATTCGGGGGGTTCAAGAGACCCAGTACTTC. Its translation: CASSIRGVQETQYF.

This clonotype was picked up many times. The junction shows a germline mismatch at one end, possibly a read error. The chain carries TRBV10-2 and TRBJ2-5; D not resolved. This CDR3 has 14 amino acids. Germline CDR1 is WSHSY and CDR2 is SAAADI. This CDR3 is CASREWRSQETQYF. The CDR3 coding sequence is TGCGCCAGCCGTGAGTGGCGGAGCCAAGAGACCCAGTACTTC.

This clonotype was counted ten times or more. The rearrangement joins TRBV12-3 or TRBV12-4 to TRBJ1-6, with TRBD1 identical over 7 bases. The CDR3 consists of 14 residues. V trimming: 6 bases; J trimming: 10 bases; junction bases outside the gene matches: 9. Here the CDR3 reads CASSPRGFGSPLHF. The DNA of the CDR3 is TGTGCCAGCAGCCCCAGGGGGTTTGGGTCACCCCTCCACTTT.

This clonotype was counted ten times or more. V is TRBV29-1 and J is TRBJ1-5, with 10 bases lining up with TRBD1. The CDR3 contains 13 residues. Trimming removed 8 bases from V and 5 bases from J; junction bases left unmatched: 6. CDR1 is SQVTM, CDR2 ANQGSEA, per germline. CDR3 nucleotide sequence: TGCAGCACCGGACAGGGGGGGTATCAGCCCCAGCATTTT. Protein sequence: CSTGQGGYQPQHF.

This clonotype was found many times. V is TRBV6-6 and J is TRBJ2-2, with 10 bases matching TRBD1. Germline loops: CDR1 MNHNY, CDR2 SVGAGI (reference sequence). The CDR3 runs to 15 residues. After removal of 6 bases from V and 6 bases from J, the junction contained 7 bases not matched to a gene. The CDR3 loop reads CASSPKGQGSGELFF. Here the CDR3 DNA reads TGTGCCAGCAGCCCAAAGGGACAGGGGTCCGGGGAGCTGTTTTTT.

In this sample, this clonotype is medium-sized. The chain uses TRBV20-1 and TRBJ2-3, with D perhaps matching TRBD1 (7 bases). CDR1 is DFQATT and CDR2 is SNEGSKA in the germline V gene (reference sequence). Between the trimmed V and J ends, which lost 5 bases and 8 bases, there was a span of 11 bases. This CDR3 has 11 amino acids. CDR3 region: CSAAQGGTQYF. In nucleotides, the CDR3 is TGCAGTGCTGCCCAGGGGGGTACGCAGTATTTT.

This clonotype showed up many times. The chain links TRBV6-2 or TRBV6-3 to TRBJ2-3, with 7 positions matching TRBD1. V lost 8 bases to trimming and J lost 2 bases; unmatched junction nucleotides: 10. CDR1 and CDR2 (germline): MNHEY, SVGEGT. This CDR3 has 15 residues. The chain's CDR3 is CASHPARGTTDTQYF. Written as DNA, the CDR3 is TGTGCCAGCCATCCGGCCAGGGGGACCACAGATACGCAGTATTTT.